This TCR beta chain was found in a study of shared clonotypes between healthy human individuals. Study observations and caveats: Against clonotypes common to all four donors, non-shared ones had lower generation probabilities. Several donors showed sharing of approximately 5% of naive CD4 clonotypes.

TCRdb's copy holds only in-frame clones and misses some; the assay was immunoSEQ multiplex PCR. Here the sample spans about 2 million clones, roughly 94% being singletons. Concerning this clone: The antigen is undetermined.

The CDR3 contains 16 residues. The trim removed 6 bases at V and 6 bases at J, leaving 7 bases unmatched. CDR1 and CDR2 (germline): MDHEN, SYDVKM. CD45RA-negative memory and CD45RA+ naive subsets were split from the CD4+ cells. This clonotype originated in a man between 18 and 35 years old in good health. The V call is TRBV28, the J call TRBJ2-1; 14 bases line up with TRBD2. Sequencing was done on a sample of naive CD4+ T cells sorted from blood. As to subset: CD45RA+ positively selected. CDR3 bases: TGTGCCAGCAGGGGCGGACTAGCGGGGGGTCTCAATGAGCAGTTCTTC. It yields the protein CASRGGLAGGLNEQFF.